This TCR beta chain comes out of a study of blood T cell repertoires in COVID-19. Study overall: Donors in the United States, Italy and Spain gave samples during acute or convalescent COVID-19. From T cells, B-cell-depleted T cells, or PBMCs came the material, which was cDNA or gDNA.

Germline-derived CDR1 and CDR2 are SGHVS and FQNEAQ. This CDR3 is 13 amino acids long. Trimming pared 8 bases from V and 7 bases from J, leaving 15 bases between. As processed by the authors: Estimated nucleated cell counts came from reference gene primer amplification. Some clones are missing from TCRdb's copy, which holds only in-frame ones; the method was immunoSEQ multiplex PCR. V, J and clone size reflect that table, while D and trimming were determined from the DNA. Of around 310,000 clones listed, about 88% are singletons. The sequencing input was peripheral blood. V is TRBV7-8 and J is TRBJ2-1; a weak D match, TRBD2 (5 bases). This clonotype was obtained from a woman aged 55-70 years with acute or convalescent COVID-19. The chain's CDR3 is CASGSEGANEQFF. In nucleotides, the CDR3 is TGTGCCAGCGGCTCCGAGGGCGCAAATGAGCAGTTCTTC. Combining the CDR3 with reference TRBV7-8 and TRBJ2-1 gives the whole variable domain GAGVSQSPRYKVAKRGQDVALRCDPISGHVSLFWYQQALGQGPEFLTYFQNEAQLDKSGLPSDRFFAERPEGSVSTLKIQRTQQEDSAVYLCASGSEGANEQFFGPGTRLTVL.